This record covers a single TCR beta chain. The CDR3 sequence is 13 residues long. Trimming took 3 bases from V and 2 from J, leaving 7 bases between them. The germline CDR1 and CDR2 sequences are SGHRS and YFSETQ. Original processing notes: Scientists estimated how many nucleated cells there were by amplifying reference gene primers. The protocol was immunoSEQ multiplex PCR, while the TCRdb copy is restricted to in-frame clones and leaves out a portion. The DNA gave D and trimming, while V, J and clone size come from that table. The table lists about 32,000 clones, 90% of them singletons. This entry comes from a study of blood T cell repertoires in COVID-19. The wider study: Sites across the United States, Italy and Spain contributed samples from acute and convalescent COVID-19. PBMCs, B-cell-depleted T cells, or T cells provided the cDNA or gDNA that made up the material.

The sequenced sample consisted of peripheral blood. This TCR came from a man between 65 and 79 years old with active or convalescent COVID-19. V gene TRBV5-1 combines with J gene TRBJ2-3; D unresolved. CDR3 sequence reads: CASSSDFTDTQYF. In DNA, the CDR3 is TGCGCCAGCAGCTCCGACTTCACAGATACGCAGTATTTT.